This TCR beta chain was retrieved from a study of blood T cell repertoires in COVID-19. Overall study context: COVID-19 samples from acute and convalescent phases originated in the United States, Italy and Spain. T cells, B-cell-depleted T cells, or PBMCs supplied cDNA or gDNA.

Authors' data handling: Amplified reference gene primers provided the basis for estimating nucleated cell counts. The data were produced by immunoSEQ multiplex PCR, yet TCRdb's version contains in-frame clones alone and is incomplete. V and J calls plus clone size are reproduced from that table; the DNA served to infer D and trimming. The table includes about 180,000 clones, about 84% detected once. The length of the CDR3 is 14 residues. CDR1 is SQVTM and CDR2 is ANQGSEA in the germline V gene. The ends lost 6 bases at V and 6 bases at J; junction bases unmatched: 8. The sequencing input was peripheral blood. The receptor was derived from a human donor in a cohort sampled during active COVID-19. The V gene is TRBV29-1, the J gene TRBJ2-7; 13 bases are a match to TRBD2. CDR3 residues: CSVHGGLAGVEQYF. Written as DNA, the CDR3 is TGCAGCGTCCACGGAGGACTAGCGGGGGTCGAGCAGTACTTC.